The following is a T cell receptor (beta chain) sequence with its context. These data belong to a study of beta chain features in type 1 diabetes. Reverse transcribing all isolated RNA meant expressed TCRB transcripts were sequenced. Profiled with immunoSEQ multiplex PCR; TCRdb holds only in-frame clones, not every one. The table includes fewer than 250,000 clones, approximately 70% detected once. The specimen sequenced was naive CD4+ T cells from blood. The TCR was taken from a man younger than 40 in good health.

The CDR3 here is CASSQTGYWDGELFF. The CDR3 nucleotides are TGCGCCAGCAGCCAGACAGGGTATTGGGACGGGGAGCTGTTTTTT. The chain uses TRBV4-3 and TRBJ2-2; 7 bases map to TRBD1. The germline V gene encodes CDR1 LGHNA and CDR2 YSLEER. The CDR3 totals 15 residues. The V segment lost 3 bases and the J segment 7 bases; nucleotides outside the gene matches: 8.